Listed here are 32 T cell receptor beta chains from one sample, sequenced in a study of blood T cell repertoires in COVID-19. Method: immunoSEQ multiplex PCR; TCRdb's copy keeps in-frame clones and lacks some. The sample includes approximately 77,000 clones, 80% of them seen just once. The specimen was peripheral blood. These receptors were collected from a woman between 65 and 79 years old with acute or convalescent COVID-19.

This chain uses TRBV18 with TRBJ2-7; 9 nucleotides agree with TRBD1. Losses at the gene ends were 7 bases for V and 5 bases for J; bases not matched to a gene: 3. Germline V lookup: CDR1 KGHSH, CDR2 LQKENI. The length of the CDR3 is 12 residues. The CDR3 coding sequence is TGTGCCAGCTGGAGGGACAGGGACGAGCAGTACTTC. Translated: CASWRDRDEQYF.

The chain employs TRBV5-1 and TRBJ1-1; 8 nucleotides match TRBD1. In germline, CDR1 is SGHRS, CDR2 YFSETQ. Trimming at V came to 5 bases and at J to 1 base, leaving 7 bases not matched to a gene. This CDR3 is 15 amino acids long. The CDR3 here is CASRGTGGWNTEAFF. The CDR3 nucleotides are TGCGCCAGCAGAGGGACAGGAGGATGGAACACTGAAGCTTTCTTT.

V usage is TRBV15 and J usage is TRBJ1-4, with 7 bases identical to TRBD1. The CDR3 covers 14 residues. Looked up from germline, CDR1 is LNHNV and CDR2 is YYDKDF (reference sequence). Unmatched junction bases numbered 3, after V lost 0 bases and J lost 8 bases. CDR3 protein: CATSREDRPEKLFF. The CDR3, as DNA: TGTGCCACCAGCAGAGAGGACAGGCCAGAAAAACTGTTTTTT. The full variable domain, rest sourced from reference TRBV15 and TRBJ1-4, is DAMVIQNPRYQVTQFGKPVTLSCSQTLNHNVMYWYQQKSSQAPKLLFHYYDKDFNNEADTPDNFQSRRPNTSFCFLDIRSPGLGDTAMYLCATSREDRPEKLFFGSGTQLSVL.

The rearrangement links TRBV5-1 to TRBJ1-2; no reliable D call. The V end lost 0 bases, the J end lost 7 bases, and 13 bases lay between the germline ends. Per the germline V gene, CDR1 is SGHRS and CDR2 is YFSETQ. CDR3 length: 14 residues. CDR3 in DNA: TGCGCCAGCAGCTTGGGGTCCAGTATAAGTGGCTACACCTTC. The encoded protein is CASSLGSSISGYTF.

This chain connects TRBV7-9 to TRBJ2-1; D gene ambiguous. This CDR3 comprises 14 residues. Trimming pared 1 base from V and 5 bases from J, leaving 9 bases between. CDR1 is SEHNR and CDR2 is FQNEAQ in the germline V gene (reference sequence). The CDR3 DNA sequence: TGTGCCAGCAGCTTAGGTAGCCCCGACAATGAGCAGTTCTTC. As protein: CASSLGSPDNEQFF.

The chain employs TRBV10-3 and TRBJ1-6; TRBD1 agrees at 8 bases. V shed 5 bases, J shed 5 bases, and the junction held 5 bases outside the gene matches. The CDR3 is 15 residues long. The germline V gene encodes CDR1 ENHRY and CDR2 SYGVKD. The CDR3 nucleotides are TGTGCCATCAGTTTCACAGGGGGGGATAATTCACCCCTCCACTTT. Its translation: CAISFTGGDNSPLHF.

This sequence joins TRBV12-3 or TRBV12-4 and TRBJ1-2; D gene unclear. The CDR3 is 12 amino acids. Trimming removed 2 bases from V and 4 bases from J, with 5 bases in between. The CDR3 here is CASSLWSYGYTF. DNA of the CDR3: TGTGCCAGCAGTTTATGGAGCTATGGCTACACCTTC.

The chain carries TRBV6-5 and TRBJ2-1; weak D call: TRBD2 (5 bases). The CDR3 runs 14 residues. V dropped 8 bases and J dropped 2 bases, with 13 bases sitting between them. Germline CDR1 and CDR2: MNHEY and SVGAGI. CDR3 sequence: CASSDGNPYNEQFF. CDR3 DNA: TGTGCCAGCTCGGACGGGAATCCCTACAATGAGCAGTTCTTC.

This sequence joins TRBV7-9 and TRBJ2-3; the D gene is possibly TRBD1 (6 bases). CDR1 and CDR2 from the germline V gene are SEHNR and FQNEAQ (reference sequence). The V and J ends lost 1 base and 4 bases respectively, with 12 bases between them. The CDR3 extends over 15 amino acids. CDR3 sequence reads: CASSLVLGASDTQYF. CDR3 DNA sequence: TGTGCCAGCAGCTTAGTCTTGGGGGCCTCAGATACGCAGTATTTT.

This clone was picked up a small number of times. The chain uses TRBV19 and TRBJ1-4, with D perhaps matching TRBD1 (6 bases). The germline CDR1 and CDR2 sequences are LNHDA and SQIVND (reference sequence). The V end lost 6 bases, the J end lost 5 bases, and 13 bases lay between the germline ends. This CDR3 is built from 14 residues. The CDR3 loop reads CASSVGASNEKLFF. CDR3 DNA sequence: TGTGCCAGTAGCGTGGGGGCCTCCAATGAAAAACTGTTTTTT.

The chain employs TRBV24-1 and TRBJ2-7; no firm D call. This CDR3 comprises 13 residues. The ends were cut back, 7 bases at V and 0 bases at J, with 9 bases in the middle. CDR1 is KGHDR, CDR2 SFDVKD, per germline. The CDR3 reads CATRFTFSYEQYF. The CDR3 bases are TGTGCCACCAGGTTTACATTCTCCTACGAGCAGTACTTC.

The V gene is TRBV5-5, the J gene TRBJ2-3; 7 nucleotides agree with TRBD1. Germline V gene data show CDR1 as SGHKS and CDR2 as YYEKEE (reference sequence). The CDR3 is 15 amino acids. Germline trimming cut 5 bases from V and 2 bases from J; bases unmatched to any gene: 8. The DNA of the CDR3 is TGTGCCAGCAGTAGGGGACAGAAATCCACAGATACGCAGTATTTT. Its translation is CASSRGQKSTDTQYF.

CDR3 region: CASSSPGTSDYEQYF. The DNA of the CDR3 is TGTGCCAGCAGCTCACCGGGGACTAGCGATTACGAGCAGTACTTC. This chain links TRBV7-9 with TRBJ2-7; 10 nucleotides match TRBD2. This CDR3 spans 15 amino acids. Losses at the gene ends were 4 bases for V and 4 bases for J; bases not matched to a gene: 7. CDR1 SEHNR and CDR2 FQNEAQ come from the germline V gene (reference sequence).

This rearrangement joins TRBV19 to TRBJ2-4; 8 positions agree with TRBD1. The germline V gene encodes CDR1 LNHDA and CDR2 SQIVND (reference sequence). This CDR3 has 15 residues. The junction had 5 bases not matched to a gene; V was cut back by 1 base and J by 6 bases. The CDR3 nucleotides read TGTGCCAGTAGTATAGCGACAGGGGATACAAACATTCAGTACTTC. This translates into CASSIATGDTNIQYF.

The CDR3 DNA follows: TGTGCCAGCAGCGTAACAGGGGGATCCTACGAGCAGTACTTC. Its translation is CASSVTGGSYEQYF. V and J are TRBV9 and TRBJ2-7; TRBD1 matches 8 bases. Germline assignment: CDR1 SGDLS and CDR2 YYNGEE. V was pared by 1 base and J by 1 base, with 1 base of the junction left unmatched. CDR3 length: 14 amino acids.

The gene calls are TRBV7-2 and TRBJ1-2, with D perhaps matching TRBD1 (6 bases). V gave up 5 bases and J gave up 4 bases, with 14 bases separating them. In germline, CDR1 is SGHTA, CDR2 FQGNSA. The CDR3 is 14 amino acids. The CDR3 bases are TGTGCCAGCAGCCAAGGCCGACAGGTCTATGGCTACACCTTC. It yields the protein CASSQGRQVYGYTF.

This clone was seen only a few times. The same CDR3 arises from other DNA sequences in this sample as well. This chain connects TRBV5-5 to TRBJ1-2; the match to TRBD1 covers 9 bases. The CDR3 loop spans 15 amino acids. Germline V gene sequence: CDR1 SGHKS, CDR2 YYEKEE (reference sequence). J lost 3 bases, V lost 0 bases, and 3 bases had no gene match. CDR3 coding DNA: TGTGCCAGCAGCTTGGGGAGGACAGGGGACTATGGCTACACCTTC. Its translation is CASSLGRTGDYGYTF.

V gene TRBV5-1 combines with J gene TRBJ1-2; 10 bases map to TRBD1. V gave up 1 base and J gave up 1 base; unmatched junction bases: 16. The V gene's germline CDR1 is SGHRS and CDR2 YFSETQ. This CDR3 contains 20 residues. CDR3 DNA: TGCGCCAGCAGCTTGCTCCCTATTTGGACAGGGGGTAGGGATAACTATGGCTACACCTTC. This translates into CASSLLPIWTGGRDNYGYTF.

The chain recombines TRBV6-2 or TRBV6-3 with TRBJ2-7; D is perhaps TRBD1 (6 bases). The CDR3 runs to 14 residues. V lost 3 bases, J lost 0 bases, and 9 bases lay in between. Per germline, CDR1 MNHEY and CDR2 SVGEGT. CDR3 residues: CASSYEGVSYEQYF. The CDR3 coding sequence is TGTGCCAGCAGTTATGAGGGGGTCTCCTACGAGCAGTACTTC.

The chain has TRBV5-1 and TRBJ2-3, with a possible D match to TRBD2 (7 bases). The germline gives CDR1 SGHRS, CDR2 YFSETQ. CDR3 length equals 15 residues. V lost 0 bases to trimming and J lost 5 bases, with 13 bases between them. In DNA, the CDR3 is TGCGCCAGCAGCTTGGTACGGGGGGCGGGAGATACGCAGTATTTT. Translating it yields CASSLVRGAGDTQYF.

The chain joins TRBV12-3 or TRBV12-4 to TRBJ1-2; 9 bases line up with TRBD1. The ends lost 6 bases at V and 10 bases at J; junction bases unmatched: 9. This CDR3 has 13 amino acids. The CDR3 DNA reads as TGTGCCAGCAGCCATCTATGGACAGGGGCCTACACCTTC. Its translation: CASSHLWTGAYTF.

The genes are TRBV6-5 and TRBJ1-1, with 12 bases that match TRBD1. With V trimmed by 6 bases and J by 3 bases, 5 bases remained unmatched. The CDR3 extends over 15 amino acids. Germline CDR1 MNHEY, CDR2 SVGAGI. CDR3 amino acids: CASRGQGAGDTEAFF. CDR3 bases: TGTGCCAGCAGGGGACAGGGGGCGGGGGACACTGAAGCTTTCTTT.

This chain connects TRBV12-3 or TRBV12-4 to TRBJ1-5, with D tentatively TRBD1 (6 bases). The CDR3 runs 13 residues. V lost 6 bases to trimming and J lost 6 bases, with 12 bases between them. The CDR3 DNA sequence: TGTGCCAGCAGGGGGACATCAGGTCAGCCCCAGCATTTT. It encodes CASRGTSGQPQHF.

The V and J genes are TRBV29-1 and TRBJ2-2; 10 bases are a match to TRBD2. J lost 7 bases, V lost 4 bases, and 6 bases had no gene match. CDR3 length: 14 amino acids. Per the germline V gene, CDR1 is SQVTM and CDR2 is ANQGSEA. The CDR3 reads CSVGLAGADGELFF. CDR3 sequence (DNA): TGCAGCGTTGGCCTAGCGGGAGCAGACGGGGAGCTGTTTTTT.

The rearrangement uses TRBV12-3 or TRBV12-4 and TRBJ1-5; TRBD1 is a possible D gene (5 bases). The CDR3 consists of 13 residues. V dropped 3 bases and J dropped 3 bases, with 6 bases sitting between them. The chain's CDR3 is CASSLTDNQPQHF. The CDR3 DNA reads as TGTGCCAGCAGTTTGACAGACAATCAGCCCCAGCATTTT.

This clone was counted ten times or more. The rearrangement links TRBV7-3 to TRBJ1-1, with D possibly being TRBD1 (6 bases). This CDR3 contains 17 residues. V was pared by 2 bases and J by 0 bases, with 16 bases between. Germline V gives CDR1 SGHTA, CDR2 FQGTGA. The CDR3 sequence: CASSLGGAGDMNTEAFF. CDR3 in DNA: TGTGCCAGCAGCTTAGGGGGGGCAGGTGACATGAACACTGAAGCTTTCTTT.

This chain joins TRBV4-3 and TRBJ2-7; the match to TRBD1 covers 7 bases. V lost 4 bases to trimming and J lost 2 bases; unmatched junction nucleotides: 8. This CDR3 is 15 amino acids long. Germline values: CDR1 LGHNA, CDR2 YSLEER. The CDR3 is CASSRTTGTAYEQYF. CDR3 sequence (DNA): TGCGCCAGCAGCCGAACGACAGGGACCGCCTACGAGCAGTACTTC.

This chain joins TRBV6-4 and TRBJ2-3, with D possibly matching TRBD1 (5 bases). CDR1 is MRHNA, CDR2 SNTAGT, per germline. The ends were cut back, 0 bases at V and 4 bases at J, with 8 bases in the middle. This CDR3 is built from 14 residues. As DNA, the CDR3 is TGTGCCAGCAGTGACTCTGGCAGGGCAGATACGCAGTATTTT. Translating it yields CASSDSGRADTQYF.

CDR3 DNA: TGTGCCAGCAGTGACGGGGCGGGACAGTATCAGCCCCAGCATTTT. This encodes CASSDGAGQYQPQHF. V usage is TRBV2 and J usage is TRBJ1-5; TRBD1 aligns across 7 bases. J gave up 5 bases and V 3 bases, and 7 bases lay outside the gene matches. This CDR3 is 15 amino acids long. The germline V gene has CDR1 SNHLY and CDR2 FYNNEI.

The V gene is TRBV7-8, the J gene TRBJ2-1; 8 bases line up with TRBD2. The CDR3 consists of 14 residues. Looked up from germline, CDR1 is SGHVS and CDR2 is FQNEAQ. V lost 6 bases and J lost 7; bases outside the gene matches: 8. CDR3 protein: CASRDSGGGNEQFF. In DNA, the CDR3 is TGTGCCAGCAGAGACTCGGGAGGGGGAAATGAGCAGTTCTTC.

The chain uses TRBV4-1 and TRBJ1-1, with 8 bases identical to TRBD1. V shed 2 bases, J shed 6 bases, and the junction held 5 bases outside the gene matches. The CDR3 is made up of 14 amino acids. CDR1 is MGHRA, CDR2 YSYEKL, per germline. CDR3 loop: CASSQRTGPAEAFF. As DNA, the CDR3 is TGCGCCAGCAGCCAACGGACAGGGCCCGCTGAAGCTTTCTTT.

The chain uses TRBV19 and TRBJ1-1; 8 bases agree with TRBD1. J lost 3 bases, V lost 2 bases, and 8 bases had no gene match. The CDR3 covers 16 residues. Germline V lookup: CDR1 LNHDA, CDR2 SQIVND (reference sequence). The CDR3 coding sequence is TGTGCCAGTAGTATACCCCAGGGGGCTTTGTACACTGAAGCTTTCTTT. Protein: CASSIPQGALYTEAFF.